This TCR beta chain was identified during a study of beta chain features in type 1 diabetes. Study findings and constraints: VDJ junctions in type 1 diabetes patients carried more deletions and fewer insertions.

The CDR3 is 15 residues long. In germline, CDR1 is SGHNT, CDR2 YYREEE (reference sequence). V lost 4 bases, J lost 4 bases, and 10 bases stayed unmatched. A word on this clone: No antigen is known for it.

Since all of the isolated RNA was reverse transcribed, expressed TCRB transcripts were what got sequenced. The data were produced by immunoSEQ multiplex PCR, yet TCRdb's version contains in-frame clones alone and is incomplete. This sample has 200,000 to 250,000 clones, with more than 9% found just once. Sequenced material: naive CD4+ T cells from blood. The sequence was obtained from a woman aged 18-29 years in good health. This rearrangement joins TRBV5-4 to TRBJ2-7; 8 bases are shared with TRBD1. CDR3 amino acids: CASSDRDRIPYEQYF. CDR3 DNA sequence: TGTGCCAGCAGCGACCGGGACAGGATTCCTTACGAGCAGTACTTC.